Below are 5 T cell receptor beta chains sequenced from a single sample in a study of regulatory T cells in long-lasting Graves disease. Assembly of TCR beta libraries relied on iRepertoire HTBI primers together with Arm-PCR of CDR3 regions. From the multiplex PCR reads, TCRdb called clonotypes with MiXCR, one entry per CDR3 protein. The sample lists roughly 700,000 distinct CDR3 sequences; 25% to 35% were seen once. Documented time point: persistent/refractory GD, antithyroid drugs over 5 years with positive TRAb. Making the TCR library involved RNA that had been extracted from PBMCs. Sequenced material: peripheral blood mononuclear cells (PBMCs), taken when the disease was refractory, from a patient treated with antithyroid drugs. The receptors shown here come from a female donor with Graves disease.

This clonotype was seen repeatedly, ten times or more. This chain links TRBV9 with TRBJ1-6; D gene uncertain. Germline-derived CDR1 and CDR2 are SGDLS and YYNGEE. The CDR3 runs 12 residues. With 3 bases removed from V and 12 bases from J, the gap between germline ends came to 10 bases. As DNA, the CDR3 is TGTGCCAGCAGCGCGGACGTTGGACCCCTCCACTTT. This sequence encodes CASSADVGPLHF. Together with reference TRBV9 and TRBJ1-6, the CDR3 gives the full variable domain: DSGVTQTPKHLITATGQRVTLRCSPRSGDLSVYWYQQSLDQGLQFLIQYYNGEERAKGNILERFSAQQFPDLHSELNLSSLELGDSALYFCASSADVGPLHFGNGTRLTVT.

The chain combines TRBV4-2 with TRBJ1-6; no clear D. Trimming stripped 0 bases from V and 3 bases from J, with 6 bases between. The CDR3 runs to 15 residues. Germline lookup yields CDR1 LGHNA and CDR2 YNFKEQ. CDR3 nucleotides: TGTGCCAGCAGCCAAGAAGCAGTCTATAATTCACCCCTCCACTTT. Translated: CASSQEAVYNSPLHF.

The V gene is TRBV29-1, the J gene TRBJ1-5; no clear D. Germline CDR1 reads SQVTM; CDR2 reads ANQGSEA. The CDR3 has 13 amino acids. V was shortened by 4 bases and J by 3 bases, with 10 bases between the two germline ends. The CDR3: CSVVEGLNQPQHF. The CDR3 DNA sequence: TGCAGCGTTGTGGAGGGCCTCAATCAGCCCCAGCATTTT.

V is TRBV7-6 and J is TRBJ2-1; D gene ambiguous. Germline V gene sequence: CDR1 SGHVS, CDR2 FNYEAQ. This CDR3 contains 14 residues. V was shortened by 5 bases and J by 6 bases, with 14 bases between the two germline ends. The CDR3 DNA reads as TGTGCCAGCAGCCCAAGGACGGATTTCAATGAGCAGTTCTTC. Translated, it gives CASSPRTDFNEQFF.

The CDR3: CASSDSQGQGLYNSPLHF. In nucleotides, the CDR3 is TGTGCCAGCAGCGACTCCCAGGGACAGGGACTCTATAATTCACCCCTCCACTTT. This sequence joins TRBV9 and TRBJ1-6; 9 bases are shared with TRBD1. V lost 3 bases to trimming and J lost 3 bases; unmatched junction nucleotides: 10. CDR1 and CDR2 from the germline V gene are SGDLS and YYNGEE. This CDR3 spans 18 amino acids.